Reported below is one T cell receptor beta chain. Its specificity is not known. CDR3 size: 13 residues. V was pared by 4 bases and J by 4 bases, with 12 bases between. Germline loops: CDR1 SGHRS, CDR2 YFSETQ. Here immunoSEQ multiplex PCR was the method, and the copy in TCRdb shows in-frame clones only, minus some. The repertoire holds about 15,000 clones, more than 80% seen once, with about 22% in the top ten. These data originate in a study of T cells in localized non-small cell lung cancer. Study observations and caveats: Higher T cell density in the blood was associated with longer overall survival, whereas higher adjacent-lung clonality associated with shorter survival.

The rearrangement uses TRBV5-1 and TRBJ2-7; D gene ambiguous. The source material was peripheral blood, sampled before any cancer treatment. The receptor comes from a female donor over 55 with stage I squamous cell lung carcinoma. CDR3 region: CASSAEQKYEQYF. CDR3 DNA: TGCGCCAGCAGCGCCGAACAGAAGTACGAGCAGTACTTC. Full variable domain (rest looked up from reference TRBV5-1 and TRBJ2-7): KAGVTQTPRYLIKTRGQQVTLSCSPISGHRSVSWYQQTPGQGLQFLFEYFSETQRNKGNFPGRFSGRQFSNSRSEMNVSTLELGDSALYLCASSAEQKYEQYFGPGTRLTVT.